This is a list of T cell receptor beta chains from one sample in a study of T cell repertoires in cytomegalovirus infection. TCRdb reprocessed the reads with MiXCR, giving one entry per CDR3 protein. The repertoire holds about 360,000 distinct CDR3 sequences, with about 35% as singletons. No antigen has been assigned to these receptors. Sequenced here: cultured PBMCs, sampled from culture after CMV antigen stimulation. Every receptor here comes from a human donor in good health (CMV status not recorded). Some clones in this sample may be carry-over from other donors' samples. CDR3s include the opening cysteine and the closing phenylalanine or tryptophan. Fields, in order: CDR3 length, J gene, V gene, D gene, clone size, CDR3 DNA, CDR3 protein. The D gene is left open where the match is weak. Size is stated for part of the rows, as once, few or many counts, or as a class when the clone is expanded.

16 | TRBJ1-5 | TRBV4-3 | TRBD1 | few | TGCGCCAGCAGCCAAGTCCTGGGGACAGGGGGTCAGCCCCAGCATTTT | CASSQVLGTGGQPQHF
13 | TRBJ1-1 | TRBV5-1 | NA | NA | TGCGCCAGCAGCTTGGTAGGGATGACTGAAGCTTTCTTT | CASSLVGMTEAFF
14 | TRBJ1-5 | TRBV4-2 | TRBD1 | NA | TGTGCCAGCAGCCAGGACAGGGAGGCTCAGCCCCAGCATTTT | CASSQDREAQPQHF
12 | TRBJ2-3 | TRBV27 | NA | NA | TGTGCCAGCAGGGACCACACAGATACGCAGTATTTT | CASRDHTDTQYF
16 | TRBJ2-7 | TRBV29-1 | TRBD1 | few | TGCAGCGTCGTGGGCCAACCGGGACAGGGGGCGGGGGAGCAGTACTTC | CSVVGQPGQGAGEQYF
12 | TRBJ1-1 | TRBV7-2 | NA | NA | TGTGCCAGCAGCCTTGAGACAGTTGAAGCTTTCTTT | CASSLETVEAFF
15 | TRBJ2-1 | TRBV19 | TRBD2 | few | TGTGCCAGTACCACCCTAGCGGGGGGAGGCGATGAGCAGTTCTTC | CASTTLAGGGDEQFF
15 | TRBJ2-5 | TRBV7-2 | NA | many | TGTGCCAGCAGCTTAGAAACGGGGCCGGGAGAGACCCAGTACTTC | CASSLETGPGETQYF
13 | TRBJ2-2 | TRBV11-2 | NA | NA | TGTGCCAGCAGCAAGTTGGACACCGGGGAGCTGTTTTTT | CASSKLDTGELFF
16 | TRBJ2-7 | TRBV5-1 | NA | NA | TGCGCCAGCAGCGACTCTTCCGGGACCCCGGGCCACGAGCAGTACTTC | CASSDSSGTPGHEQYF
17 | TRBJ2-5 | TRBV7-8 | TRBD1 | few | TGTGCCAGCAGCCCCCGGGGTGGGACAGGGGATTCGGAGACCCAGTACTTC | CASSPRGGTGDSETQYF
17 | TRBJ2-6 | TRBV10-3 | NA | NA | TGTGCCATCAGTGAGTCGAGAGTGCGCTCTGGGGCCAACGTCCTGACTTTC | CAISESRVRSGANVLTF
18 | TRBJ2-3 | TRBV20-1 | TRBD2 | few | TGCAGTGCGACGAACTTAGCGGGAGGGCCTTTACACACAGATACGCAGTATTTT | CSATNLAGGPLHTDTQYF
15 | TRBJ2-7 | TRBV7-2 | NA | few | TGTGCCAGCAGCTTATGGGAGGGGGTGCTGTACGAGCAGTACTTC | CASSLWEGVLYEQYF
16 | TRBJ1-1 | TRBV19 | NA | NA | TGTGCCAGTAGTCTCGCTTCAGGGGATTTGTACACTGAAGCTTTCTTT | CASSLASGDLYTEAFF
16 | TRBJ1-1 | TRBV18 | TRBD1 | few | TGTGCCAGCTCACCCCAACAGGGGACCCTGAACACTGAAGCTTTCTTT | CASSPQQGTLNTEAFF